These 28 T cell receptor beta chains came from one sample sequenced in a study of shared clonotypes between healthy human individuals. The table came from immunoSEQ multiplex PCR; TCRdb's copy has only in-frame clones and leaves some out. In the table there are 470,000 or so clones, 81% of which are singletons. The sequencing sample was made of PBMCs. The receptors originated from a woman aged 40-49 years in good health. Some clones in this sample may be carry-over from other donors' samples.

About this clone: With only one base between it and a far larger clone, this is likely a read error. The chain is built from TRBV10-3 and TRBJ2-7, with no clear D. Germline V CDR1 and CDR2: ENHRY, SYGVKD. The CDR3 is 12 residues long. The CDR3 region has the DNA TGTGCCATCAGTGCCGGATCCTACGGGCAGTACTTC. Residues: CAISAGSYGQYF.

CDR3 in DNA: TGTGCCAGCAGCACCCCCGCCCGAAGTGAGCAGTTCTTC. Translation: CASSTPARSEQFF. This chain uses TRBV5-4 with TRBJ2-1; D is uncertain. Trimming left V 4 bases short and J 9 bases short, with 14 bases between. The CDR3 covers 13 residues. Germline V gives CDR1 SGHNT, CDR2 YYREEE (reference sequence).

The chain is built from TRBV6-1 and TRBJ1-4; 9 bases line up with TRBD1. V lost 4 bases to trimming and J lost 3 bases; unmatched junction nucleotides: 0. The CDR3 runs to 14 residues. The germline V gene encodes CDR1 MNHNS and CDR2 SASEGT. CDR3 bases: TGTGCCAGCAGTGGGGACAGGGCTAATGAAAAACTGTTTTTT. Translated, it gives CASSGDRANEKLFF.

Of note for this clone: A read error is possible here, since a much larger clone lies one base away. This same CDR3 is encoded by further DNA sequences in the sample. DNA of the CDR3: TGCGCCAGCAGCTCCGCAGGGACAGCAAACACTGGGGAGCTGTTTTTT. This sequence encodes CASSSAGTANTGELFF. This chain connects TRBV5-1 to TRBJ2-2, with 7 bases aligning to TRBD1. The CDR3 runs to 16 residues. CDR1 SGHRS and CDR2 YFSETQ come from the germline V gene. The whole variable domain, filled in from reference TRBV5-1 and TRBJ2-2, reads KAGVTQTPRYLIKTRGQQVTLSCSPISGHRSVSWYQQTPGQGLQFLFEYFSETQRNKGNFPGRFSGRQFSNSRSEMNVSTLELGDSALYLCASSSAGTANTGELFFGEGSRLTVL.

This clone was picked up one time. Since a far larger clone is one base different, this is likely a read error. The genes are TRBV15 and TRBJ1-2; TRBD1 is a possible D gene (6 bases). Per the germline V gene, CDR1 is LNHNV and CDR2 is YYDKDF (reference sequence). The CDR3 consists of 15 residues. CDR3 DNA: TGTGCCACCAGCAGAGCGAGGGGGGACTACTATGGCTGCACCTTC. Its translation is CATSRARGDYYGCTF.

V and J are TRBV9 and TRBJ1-5, with TRBD1 as a possible D gene (5 bases). The V gene lost 2 bases and the J gene lost 1 base, with 13 bases spanning the gap. Per the germline V gene, CDR1 is SGDLS and CDR2 is YYNGEE. The CDR3 loop spans 16 amino acids. CDR3 sequence reads: CASSVQGDGSNQPQHF. The CDR3 coding sequence is TGTGCCAGCAGCGTTCAGGGAGACGGAAGCAATCAGCCCCAGCATTTT.

The V gene is TRBV27, the J gene TRBJ2-2; maybe TRBD2 (5 bases). V lost 8 bases and J 4 bases, leaving 11 bases between the germline ends. Germline CDR1 is MNHEY and CDR2 is SMNVEV (reference sequence). The CDR3 totals 13 residues. CDR3 region: CASSNRGTGELFF. Here the CDR3 DNA reads TGTGCCAGCTCCAACCGGGGCACCGGGGAGCTGTTTTTT.

This clone was observed a single time. CDR3 sequence: CASSTSPGGQETQYF. The DNA for the CDR3 is TGCGCCAGCAGCACTTCCCCTGGGGGCCAAGAGACCCAGTACTTC. J is TRBJ2-5 and V is TRBV5-1; D is possibly TRBD1 or TRBD2 (5 bases each). V dropped 4 bases and J dropped 1 base, with 14 bases sitting between them. Germline loops: CDR1 SGHRS, CDR2 YFSETQ. The CDR3 consists of 15 residues.

Turning to this clone: A far larger clone is just one base off, so this is likely a read error. This sample also contains other DNA sequences that code for the same CDR3. V gene TRBV7-2 combines with J gene TRBJ1-1; possible D gene TRBD1, 5 bases. The CDR3 runs to 14 residues. Germline loops: CDR1 SGHTA, CDR2 FQGNSA. The chain's CDR3 is CASSLSRTIAEAFF. The CDR3 nucleotides read TGCGCCAGCAGCTTAAGCAGGACAATAGCTGAAGCTTTCTTT.

About this clone itself: The same CDR3 also results from other DNA sequences found in this sample. The rearrangement joins TRBV18 to TRBJ2-5, with 7 bases lining up with TRBD1. The germline CDR1 and CDR2 sequences are KGHSH and LQKENI. The CDR3 has 14 amino acids. The junction had 2 bases not matched to a gene; V was cut back by 3 bases and J by 1 base. This chain's CDR3 is CASSPRTGQETQYF. CDR3 coding DNA: TGTGCCAGCTCACCCCGGACAGGCCAAGAGACCCAGTACTTC.

The chain is built from TRBV28 and TRBJ1-4; 7 nucleotides align to TRBD1. Trimming took 6 bases from V and 7 from J; bases not matched to a gene: 8. The CDR3 consists of 14 residues. Germline loops: CDR1 MDHEN, CDR2 SYDVKM. CDR3 sequence: CASSTGEVREKLFF. DNA of the CDR3: TGTGCCAGCAGCACAGGGGAGGTGCGTGAAAAACTGTTTTTT.

This chain joins TRBV28 and TRBJ1-2; tentatively, D is TRBD1 (6 bases). The CDR3 runs 12 residues. Trimming removed 10 bases at V and 1 base at J, with 10 bases between. Per the germline V gene, CDR1 is MDHEN and CDR2 is SYDVKM. The DNA of the CDR3 is TGTGCCATCCCGGACAGTAACTATGGCTACACCTTC. Encoded protein: CAIPDSNYGYTF.

The genes are TRBV18 and TRBJ2-4; 10 bases align to TRBD1. The CDR3 has 17 residues. J gave up 0 bases and V 3 bases, and 5 bases lay outside the gene matches. Germline V lookup: CDR1 KGHSH, CDR2 LQKENI. For the CDR3, the DNA is TGTGCCAGCTCACCCGGGACAGGGGTTGGAGCCAAAAACATTCAGTACTTC. Amino acid sequence: CASSPGTGVGAKNIQYF.

The rearrangement uses TRBV18 and TRBJ1-5; no reliable D call. Germline values: CDR1 KGHSH, CDR2 LQKENI. The CDR3 is 14 amino acids. V was pared by 3 bases and J by 1 base, with 7 bases between. DNA of the CDR3: TGTGCCAGCTCACCGGGCCTGAGCAATCAGCCCCAGCATTTT. It codes for CASSPGLSNQPQHF.

The chain employs TRBV9 and TRBJ2-6; D unresolved. The CDR3 is 14 amino acids. V was trimmed by 3 bases and J by 0 bases, leaving 4 bases between them. Germline V gene data show CDR1 as SGDLS and CDR2 as YYNGEE. The CDR3 nucleotides are TGTGCCAGCAGCGAGCCCTCTGGGGCCAACGTCCTGACTTTC. It translates to CASSEPSGANVLTF.

The chain joins TRBV29-1 to TRBJ2-3; weak D call: TRBD2 (6 bases). Germline assignment: CDR1 SQVTM and CDR2 ANQGSEA. There are 15 residues in the CDR3. V lost 6 bases, J lost 0 bases, and 16 bases lay in between. CDR3 protein: CSVRGLPTSTDTQYF. CDR3 in DNA: TGCAGCGTCCGAGGACTACCCACTAGCACAGATACGCAGTATTTT.

The chain recombines TRBV11-2 with TRBJ1-2, with D unclear. Per the germline V gene, CDR1 is SGHAT and CDR2 is FQNNGV. The CDR3 is 16 amino acids. V dropped 1 base and J dropped 11 bases, with 23 bases sitting between them. The CDR3 reads CASSLGGSRADPKYTF. DNA for the CDR3: TGTGCCAGCAGCTTAGGAGGTTCGAGGGCAGATCCCAAATACACCTTC.

The chain has TRBV9 and TRBJ2-5, with D possibly matching TRBD2 (6 bases). CDR3 size: 15 residues. The V end lost 4 bases, the J end lost 0 bases, and 13 bases lay between the germline ends. Germline lookup yields CDR1 SGDLS and CDR2 YYNGEE. CDR3 residues: CASSPGTSYQETQYF. Written as DNA, the CDR3 is TGTGCCAGCAGCCCCGGGACTTCGTACCAAGAGACCCAGTACTTC.

This clone has more than one count but fewer than ten. This likely stems from a read error, as it lies one base from a far larger clone. The genes are TRBV11-2 and TRBJ1-1; no firm D call. Germline lookup yields CDR1 SGHAT and CDR2 FQNNGV. This CDR3 contains 13 residues. In nucleotides, the CDR3 is TGTGCCAACAGCTTAGGGTCCCCCACTGAAGCTTTCTTT. Residues: CANSLGSPTEAFF.

The chain couples TRBV10-1 to TRBJ2-7, with D unresolved. The V end lost 8 bases, the J end lost 1 base, and 9 bases lay between the germline ends. Germline CDR1 WNHNN, CDR2 SYGVQD (reference sequence). This CDR3 spans 12 amino acids. The CDR3 bases are TGCGCCAGCGGGTTTAATTCCTACGAGCAGTACTTC. It encodes CASGFNSYEQYF.

As regards this clone: A far larger clone lies a single base away; this is likely a read error. The rearrangement uses TRBV11-2 and TRBJ2-1, with a weak D call TRBD1 (6 bases). The CDR3 extends over 15 amino acids. Trimming removed 0 bases at V and 7 bases at J, with 13 bases between. Germline V gives CDR1 SGHAT, CDR2 FQNNGV. The CDR3 loop is CASSLDLGTMNEQFF. The CDR3 DNA sequence: TGTGCCAGCAGCTTAGATCTGGGGACAATGAATGAGCAGTTCTTC.

The chain combines TRBV6-5 with TRBJ2-7; 10 nucleotides match TRBD2. V shed 6 bases and J 3 bases; nucleotides not matched to a gene: 8. This CDR3 is built from 15 residues. Germline assignment: CDR1 MNHEY and CDR2 SVGAGI. CDR3 nucleotide sequence: TGTGCCAGCAGACCTCTAGCGGGAGAAGGCTACGAGCAGTACTTC. As protein: CASRPLAGEGYEQYF.

The rearrangement joins TRBV29-1 to TRBJ1-5; TRBD1 might be the D (5 bases). CDR1 and CDR2 from the germline V gene are SQVTM and ANQGSEA. V lost 6 bases to trimming and J lost 0 bases, with 15 bases between them. CDR3 length: 15 residues. The CDR3 region has the DNA TGCAGCGTAGCTTCGGGGGTCAATAGCAATCAGCCCCAGCATTTT. It encodes CSVASGVNSNQPQHF. Looking up the rest from reference TRBV29-1 and TRBJ1-5 gives the full variable domain: SAVISQKPSRDICQRGTSLTIQCQVDSQVTMMFWYRQQPGQSLTLIATANQGSEATYESGFVIDKFPISRPNLTFSTLTVSNMSPEDSSIYLCSVASGVNSNQPQHFGDGTRLSIL.

The chain combines TRBV30 with TRBJ1-5; D not certain. From germline, CDR1 is GTSNPN and CDR2 SVGIG (reference sequence). V was clipped by 5 bases and J by 4 bases, with 12 bases between them. The CDR3 consists of 13 residues. CDR3 region: CAWGPSGNQPQHF. The CDR3 DNA is TGTGCCTGGGGCCCGTCAGGAAATCAGCCCCAGCATTTT.

The rearrangement joins TRBV30 to TRBJ1-1, with 8 bases lining up with TRBD1. The CDR3 length is 14 residues. The J segment lost 5 bases and the V segment lost 3 bases, leaving 8 bases of the junction unmatched. CDR1 is GTSNPN, CDR2 SVGIG, per germline (reference sequence). Here the CDR3 reads CAWSLTTGETEAFF. CDR3 sequence (DNA): TGTGCCTGGAGCCTAACGACAGGGGAGACTGAAGCTTTCTTT.

The chain uses TRBV5-6 and TRBJ2-5; 15 nucleotides line up with TRBD2. Germline CDR1 is SGHDT and CDR2 is YYEEEE. The V and J ends lost 1 base and 5 bases, in that order; junction bases with no gene match: 9. This CDR3 contains 18 residues. The CDR3 reads CASSLSGLAGGPGETQYF. The CDR3, as DNA: TGTGCCAGCAGCTTGAGTGGACTAGCGGGAGGGCCGGGGGAGACCCAGTACTTC. The variable domain in full, completed from reference TRBV5-6 and TRBJ2-5, reads DAGVTQSPTHLIKTRGQQVTLRCSPKSGHDTVSWYQQALGQGPQFIFQYYEEEERQRGNFPDRFSGHQFPNYSSELNVNALLLGDSALYLCASSLSGLAGGPGETQYFGPGTRLLVL.

This rearrangement joins TRBV27 to TRBJ1-3; no clear D gene. V dropped 0 bases and J dropped 2 bases, with 11 bases sitting between them. Germline V lookup: CDR1 MNHEY, CDR2 SMNVEV (reference sequence). This CDR3 has 16 amino acids. CDR3 sequence (DNA): TGTGCCAGCAGTTTATCGGGCTGGGCTCCTGGAAACACCATATATTTT. As protein: CASSLSGWAPGNTIYF.

For this clone: This likely stems from a read error, as it lies one base from a far larger clone. Within the sample, other DNA sequences also encode this same CDR3. The chain has TRBV2 and TRBJ1-1, with D unresolved. There are 13 residues in the CDR3. V was cut by 6 bases and J by 4 bases, with 12 bases left in between. Germline CDR1 reads SNHLY; CDR2 reads FYNNEI. The CDR3 region is CASRATGGTEAFF. The DNA of the CDR3 is TGTGCCAGCAGAGCGACCGGTGGCACTGAAGCTTTCTTT.